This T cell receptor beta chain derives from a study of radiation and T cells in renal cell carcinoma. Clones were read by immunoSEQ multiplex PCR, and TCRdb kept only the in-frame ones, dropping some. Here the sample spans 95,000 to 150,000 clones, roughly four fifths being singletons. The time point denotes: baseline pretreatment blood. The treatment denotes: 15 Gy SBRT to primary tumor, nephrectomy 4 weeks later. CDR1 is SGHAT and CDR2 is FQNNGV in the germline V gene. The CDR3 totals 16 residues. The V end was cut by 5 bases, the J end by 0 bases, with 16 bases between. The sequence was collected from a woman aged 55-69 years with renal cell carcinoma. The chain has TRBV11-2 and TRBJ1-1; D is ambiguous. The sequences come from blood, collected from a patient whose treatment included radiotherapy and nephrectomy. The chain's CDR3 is CASSPSFTRMNTEAFF. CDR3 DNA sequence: TGTGCCAGCAGCCCTTCTTTCACGCGCATGAACACTGAAGCTTTCTTT.